Below, 10 T cell receptor beta chains from the same sample are listed, as sequenced in a study of blood T cell repertoires in COVID-19. Assay: immunoSEQ multiplex PCR; the TCRdb copy retains only in-frame clones and omits some. The table records about 180,000 clones, 86% of them present only once. Sequencing was performed on peripheral blood. The receptors here all came from a woman in her 30s with active or convalescent COVID-19.

As regards this clone: The same CDR3 arises from other DNA sequences in this sample as well. The J gene is TRBJ2-2, the V gene TRBV24-1, with TRBD1 matching over 8 bases. There are 15 residues in the CDR3. Germline CDR1 and CDR2: KGHDR and SFDVKD. Losses at the gene ends were 3 bases for V and 5 bases for J; bases not matched to a gene: 4. CDR3 in DNA: TGTGCCACCAGTGATCCCCGACAGGGGACCGGGGAGCTGTTTTTT. Translation: CATSDPRQGTGELFF.

This clone was counted once. The chain links TRBV11-3 to TRBJ2-1, with 7 bases lining up with TRBD1. Trimming removed 1 base from V and 5 bases from J; junction bases left unmatched: 2. This CDR3 has 14 residues. Germline loops: CDR1 SGHNT, CDR2 YENEEA. This CDR3 is CASSLGGGHNEQFF. Written as DNA, the CDR3 is TGTGCCAGCAGCTTAGGAGGGGGCCACAATGAGCAGTTCTTC.

The rearrangement links TRBV18 to TRBJ2-7; D remains unclear. The germline V gene encodes CDR1 KGHSH and CDR2 LQKENI. Trimming pared 5 bases from V and 3 bases from J, leaving 11 bases between. CDR3 length: 13 amino acids. The CDR3 DNA follows: TGTGCCAGCTCATCCACAGTCGGCTACGAGCAGTACTTC. Protein: CASSSTVGYEQYF.

This clone was counted a few times. The rearrangement joins TRBV7-9 to TRBJ2-7; 8 nucleotides agree with TRBD2. J was trimmed by 2 bases and V by 5 bases; bases with no gene match: 11. CDR3 size: 16 residues. Per the germline V gene, CDR1 is SEHNR and CDR2 is FQNEAQ (reference sequence). DNA of the CDR3: TGTGCCAGCAGCCCCTGGAGCGGGGGCCTTACCTACGAGCAGTACTTC. This gives the protein CASSPWSGGLTYEQYF. Complete variable domain (other parts from reference TRBV7-9 and TRBJ2-7): DTGVSQNPRHKITKRGQNVTFRCDPISEHNRLYWYRQTLGQGPEFLTYFQNEAQLEKSRLLSDRFSAERPKGSFSTLEIQRTEQGDSAMYLCASSPWSGGLTYEQYFGPGTRLTVT.

This chain joins TRBV7-2 and TRBJ1-2; 7 bases match TRBD1. CDR1 and CDR2 from the germline V gene are SGHTA and FQGNSA. Unmatched junction bases numbered 12, after V lost 5 bases and J lost 3 bases. There are 16 residues in the CDR3. The chain's CDR3 is CASSPIYHTGDYGYTF. CDR3 nucleotide sequence: TGTGCCAGCAGCCCGATATACCATACAGGGGACTATGGCTACACCTTC.

V is TRBV27 and J is TRBJ1-4, with TRBD1 matching over 7 bases. CDR1 and CDR2 (germline): MNHEY, SMNVEV (reference sequence). The CDR3 runs to 14 residues. The V segment lost 6 bases and the J segment 8 bases; nucleotides outside the gene matches: 9. This chain's CDR3 is CASRVTGMREKLFF. The CDR3 DNA is TGTGCCAGCAGGGTGACAGGGATGAGGGAAAAACTGTTTTTT.

This clone was counted a single time. The chain carries TRBV18 and TRBJ2-7; perhaps TRBD1 as D (5 bases). The CDR3 has 14 amino acids. Germline CDR1 reads KGHSH; CDR2 reads LQKENI. Trimming took 3 bases from V and 2 from J, leaving 11 bases between them. CDR3 nucleotides: TGTGCCAGCTCACCGAGGCAGGGCCCCTACGAGCAGTACTTC. Its translation: CASSPRQGPYEQYF.

The genes are TRBV7-2 and TRBJ1-1; 7 bases match TRBD1. Germline CDR1 and CDR2: SGHTA and FQGNSA. This CDR3 has 13 amino acids. The J segment lost 3 bases and the V segment lost 2 bases, leaving 0 bases of the junction unmatched. CDR3 loop: CASSLTGDTEAFF. The CDR3 DNA follows: TGTGCCAGCAGCTTAACAGGGGACACTGAAGCTTTCTTT.

The count of this clone is one. The chain carries TRBV27 and TRBJ1-2, with D unclear. Trimming took off 7 bases at V and 4 bases at J, with 22 bases between the two ends. Germline V gives CDR1 MNHEY, CDR2 SMNVEV (reference sequence). This CDR3 is 16 amino acids long. The CDR3 reads CASNPREGRSSYGYTF. CDR3 sequence (DNA): TGTGCCAGCAACCCACGGGAGGGTAGAAGTAGCTATGGCTACACCTTC.

J is TRBJ1-2 and V is TRBV7-2; D not certain. CDR3 length: 12 residues. The V gene lost 6 bases and the J gene lost 5 bases, with 10 bases spanning the gap. Germline V CDR1 and CDR2: SGHTA, FQGNSA. The CDR3 DNA is TGTGCCAGCAGTCTCACCGGGTATGGCTACACCTTC. It encodes CASSLTGYGYTF.